These T cell receptor beta chains were read from a single sample in a study of T cells in Graves' hyperthyroidism and ophthalmopathy. TCRdb redid the calling of the multiplex PCR reads with MiXCR, one entry per CDR3 protein. Found here are around 300,000 distinct CDR3 sequences, around a fifth of them singletons; the top ten hold roughly 39%. Material for sequencing was blood. The receptors originated from a middle-aged man with Graves' ophthalmopathy. Both conserved end residues are part of each CDR3. The D gene is left open where the match is weak. The size field is filled for only some rows; it gives once, few, many or a size class.

V	size	D	J	DNA	CDR3
TRBV19	many	.	TRBJ2-1	TGTGCCAGTAGTATCGGCCGTCGGGATGAGCAGTTCTTC	CASSIGRRDEQFF
TRBV5-5	.	.	TRBJ1-6	TGTGCCAGCAGAACGACCGACGGGTATTCACCCCTCCACTTT	CASRTTDGYSPLHF
TRBV6-1	many	.	TRBJ2-5	TGTGCCAGCAGCCCCGTCGGCTTAGAGACCCAGTACTTC	CASSPVGLETQYF
TRBV6-1	many	.	TRBJ1-2	TGTGCCAGCAGTGAAGGGGGTAGCTATGGCTACACCTTC	CASSEGGSYGYTF
TRBV29-1	.	TRBD1	TRBJ1-2	TGCAGCGTTGAAGACAGGGGGCGTTCTAACTATGGCTACACCTTC	CSVEDRGRSNYGYTF
TRBV5-1	.	.	TRBJ1-6	TGCGCCAGCAGCATAACGACGACAGATAATTCACCCCTCCACTTT	CASSITTTDNSPLHF
TRBV5-1	few	.	TRBJ2-7	TGCGCCAGCAGCTTAGGTACGGGGGCTATCGAGCAGTACTTC	CASSLGTGAIEQYF
TRBV15	few	TRBD1	TRBJ2-5	TGTGCCACCAGCGCCGGGACAGGGGAAGAGACCCAGTACTTC	CATSAGTGEETQYF
TRBV30	many	TRBD1	TRBJ2-1	TGTGCCTGGAGGTTACAGGGGCACTCCTACAATGAGCAGTTCTTC	CAWRLQGHSYNEQFF
TRBV5-4	many	TRBD1	TRBJ2-3	TGTGCCAGCAGCTTACCGGGACAGGGGTGGTCAGATACGCAGTATTTT	CASSLPGQGWSDTQYF
TRBV20-1	.	.	TRBJ2-5	TGCAGTGCTAGGCTTCCCTTCGGGAAATTGGGGGAGACCCAGTACTTC	CSARLPFGKLGETQYF
TRBV12-3/TRBV12-4	.	TRBD2	TRBJ2-1	TGTGCCAGCAGTTTAAACCTAGCGGGAGGGCGGAGCTCCTACAATGAGCAGTTCTTC	CASSLNLAGGRSSYNEQFF
TRBV4-1	few	.	TRBJ2-1	TGCGCCAGCAGCCACCTGACCGGCAGCTCCTACAATGAGCAGTTCTTC	CASSHLTGSSYNEQFF
TRBV20-1	many	.	TRBJ2-1	TGCAGTGCTAGAGGGGTACGAGATGAGCAGTTCTTC	CSARGVRDEQFF
TRBV28	many	.	TRBJ2-1	TGTGCCAGCAGTCCCCCAAGCGGATCCTACAATGAGCAGTTCTTC	CASSPPSGSYNEQFF
TRBV7-9	.	.	TRBJ1-4	TGTGCCAGCAGCTTAGCGGGTGTGAATAATGAAAAACTGTTTTTT	CASSLAGVNNEKLFF
TRBV11-2	.	.	TRBJ1-5	TGTGCCAGCAGCTTCATGGGGAACAATCAGCCCCAGCATTTT	CASSFMGNNQPQHF
TRBV27	.	TRBD2	TRBJ2-7	TGTGCCAGCACATTAATCGGGGCTAGCGGGACTAACGAGCAGTACTTC	CASTLIGASGTNEQYF
TRBV10-3	.	TRBD2	TRBJ2-3	TGTGCCATCAGTACCGGACTAGCGGGAGTCTCAACAGATACGCAGTATTTT	CAISTGLAGVSTDTQYF
TRBV18	many	.	TRBJ2-5	TGTGCCAGCTCACCACCGGCCAGAGGAGGAGAGGAGACCCAGTACTTC	CASSPPARGGEETQYF
TRBV6-1	few	.	TRBJ1-5	TGTGCCAGCAGCCCCGGTCAGCCCCAGCATTTT	CASSPGQPQHF
TRBV20-1	.	TRBD1	TRBJ2-3	TGCAGTGCTAGAGTCATACCGGGACAGGAGATCACAGATACGCAGTATTTT	CSARVIPGQEITDTQYF
TRBV28	few	.	TRBJ2-3	TGTGCCAGCAGTTCCGGTATAGCAAACACAGATACGCAGTATTTT	CASSSGIANTDTQYF
TRBV7-9	.	.	TRBJ2-3	TGTGCCAGCAGCCCGAACTCCGCAGGTACGCAGTATTTT	CASSPNSAGTQYF
TRBV5-1	.	TRBD2	TRBJ2-7	TGCGCCAGCAGCCCGGGGGGGAAGGGTCCCTACGAGCAGTACTTC	CASSPGGKGPYEQYF
TRBV15	.	.	TRBJ1-4	TGTGCCACCAGCAGAGACTCAGGGGAAAAACTGTTTTTT	CATSRDSGEKLFF
TRBV19	.	.	TRBJ1-5	TGTGCCAGTAAGGACAGTGAGGCAGGACAGCCCCAGCATTTT	CASKDSEAGQPQHF
TRBV5-6	few	.	TRBJ1-2	TGTGCCAGCAGCCTAGTCGGGACGGATGGCTACACCTTC	CASSLVGTDGYTF
TRBV29-1	few	.	TRBJ2-1	TGCAGCGTTGACGGTTTTGGAGATGAGCAGTTCTTC	CSVDGFGDEQFF
TRBV29-1	few	.	TRBJ2-7	TGCAGCGTTCGGGACACCTACTCCTACGAGCAGTACTTC	CSVRDTYSYEQYF
TRBV28	once	TRBD1	TRBJ1-5	TGTGCCAGCAGTCTCTACAGGGGAAATCGACCCCAGCATTTT	CASSLYRGNRPQHF
TRBV5-1	many	.	TRBJ2-7	TGCGCCAGCAGCTTGGGACAGAACTACGAGCAGTACTTC	CASSLGQNYEQYF
TRBV19	.	.	TRBJ2-1	TGTGCCAGTAGCCCGGACGCCAGGGATGAGCAGTTCTTC	CASSPDARDEQFF
TRBV6-1	.	.	TRBJ2-7	TGTGCCAGAAACCTGGGAGGCAGGCTCTCCTCCTACGAGCAGTACTTC	CARNLGGRLSSYEQYF
TRBV15	many	.	TRBJ1-5	TGTGCCACCAGCAGACAGGGGCCGAGCAATCAGCCCCAGCATTTT	CATSRQGPSNQPQHF
TRBV6-1	few	TRBD2	TRBJ2-3	TGTGCCAGCAGTCGAGGGGCTAGCGGGGCTACAGATACGCAGTATTTT	CASSRGASGATDTQYF
TRBV5-1	many	.	TRBJ1-2	TGCGCCAGCAGCTCTGGAGAGGCTAACTATGGCTACACCTTC	CASSSGEANYGYTF
TRBV6-2/TRBV6-3	few	TRBD1	TRBJ1-5	TGTGCCAGCAGTTTTGGGCAGGGGGGGAGTCAGCCCCAGCATTTT	CASSFGQGGSQPQHF
TRBV3-1	few	TRBD1	TRBJ1-3	TGTGCCAGCAGCCGTCATGGACAGGCCTCTGGAAACACCATATATTTT	CASSRHGQASGNTIYF
TRBV4-1	.	.	TRBJ2-4	TGCGCCAGCAGCCGAGTAGGGGAGGTCATTCAGTACTTC	CASSRVGEVIQYF
TRBV29-1	.	.	TRBJ2-3	TGCAGCCCCGAAGGGGGGGATACGCAGTATTTT	CSPEGGDTQYF
TRBV7-3	.	TRBD1	TRBJ2-5	TGTGCCAGCAGCCCTTCTGGACAGGGTTCGGAGACCCAGTACTTC	CASSPSGQGSETQYF
TRBV30	few	TRBD2	TRBJ2-3	TGTGCCTGGAGCGGCCTGAGCGGGAGGGGCACAGATACGCAGTATTTT	CAWSGLSGRGTDTQYF
TRBV20-1	.	TRBD2	TRBJ2-1	TGCAGTGCTCGCCCCCTTAGCGGGAGGTACTCCTACAATGAGCAGTTCTTC	CSARPLSGRYSYNEQFF
TRBV6-1	.	.	TRBJ2-2	TGTGCCAGCCGTCTCACTAGAGACACCGGGGAGCTGTTTTTT	CASRLTRDTGELFF
TRBV6-1	.	TRBD2	TRBJ2-7	TGTGCCAGCAGCCTCAGCGGGAGCCCCCACGAGCAGTACTTC	CASSLSGSPHEQYF
TRBV19	.	.	TRBJ1-1	TGTGCCAGTAGTAAGGGGGTCCCCCGGAACACTGAAGCTTTCTTT	CASSKGVPRNTEAFF
TRBV2	many	TRBD1	TRBJ2-7	TGTGCCAGCAGACTGACAGGGGCCTCCGACGAGCAGTACTTC	CASRLTGASDEQYF
TRBV28	few	.	TRBJ1-1	TGTGCCAGCACCCCCGGGGGGTACACTGAAGCTTTCTTT	CASTPGGYTEAFF
TRBV2	.	TRBD2	TRBJ2-7	TGTGCCAGCAGTGAACTAGCGGGCTACGAGCAGTACTTC	CASSELAGYEQYF
TRBV28	few	.	TRBJ2-7	TGTGCCAGCAGTACCGGGAGCCCCCTCGAGCAGTACTTC	CASSTGSPLEQYF